Listed below are T cell receptor beta chains from one sample, sequenced in a study of shared clonotypes between healthy human individuals. Produced via immunoSEQ multiplex PCR; TCRdb's table is partial and in-frame only. The sample consists of 780,000 or so clones, roughly 72% of them appearing once. Sequenced input: memory CD4+ T cells sorted from blood. These receptors were obtained from a woman under 40 in good health. CDR3s leave out the opening cysteine and the closing phenylalanine or tryptophan.

v_gene: TRBV30; j_gene: TRBJ1-2; CDR3aa: AWSVLIGAFYGYT
v_gene: TRBV10-2; j_gene: TRBJ2-5; CDR3aa: ASTDTAPQETQY
v_gene: TRBV7-9; j_gene: TRBJ2-1; CDR3aa: ASSLGRGHNEQF
v_gene: TRBV11-2; j_gene: TRBJ2-1; CDR3aa: ASSMGTVNEQF
v_gene: TRBV5-1; j_gene: TRBJ1-6; CDR3aa: ASSSTGNNSPLH
v_gene: TRBV28; j_gene: TRBJ1-2; CDR3aa: ASRLTGTGGYGYT
v_gene: TRBV18; j_gene: TRBJ2-3; CDR3aa: ASSPALAGADTQY
v_gene: TRBV7-6; j_gene: TRBJ2-3; CDR3aa: ASSRRTGGGTDTQY
v_gene: TRBV6-4; j_gene: TRBJ2-7; CDR3aa: ASSDSNAGLHEQY
v_gene: TRBV19; j_gene: TRBJ1-1; CDR3aa: TGAYTEAF
v_gene: TRBV28; j_gene: TRBJ2-1; CDR3aa: ASTQETREQF
v_gene: TRBV6-6; j_gene: TRBJ1-5; CDR3aa: ASSEPGQGLGQPQH
v_gene: TRBV5-1; j_gene: TRBJ1-1; CDR3aa: ASSLGTASSEAF
v_gene: TRBV10-3; j_gene: TRBJ1-1; CDR3aa: AINNWEFGVAF
v_gene: TRBV4-1; j_gene: TRBJ2-1; CDR3aa: ASTRSGSSYNEQF
v_gene: TRBV5-1; j_gene: TRBJ1-2; CDR3aa: ASSNAQGFGGYT
v_gene: TRBV11-2; j_gene: TRBJ2-1; CDR3aa: ASSPRANNEQF
v_gene: TRBV5-1; j_gene: TRBJ2-3; CDR3aa: ASSLGQVSTDTQY
v_gene: TRBV2; j_gene: TRBJ2-5; CDR3aa: ASSDSGSRGETQY
v_gene: TRBV7-6; j_gene: TRBJ1-1; CDR3aa: ASTPWDVREAF
v_gene: TRBV11-2; j_gene: TRBJ2-7; CDR3aa: ASSLAAFQQY
v_gene: TRBV4-1; j_gene: TRBJ2-2; CDR3aa: ASSHTGGIGELF
v_gene: TRBV5-1; j_gene: TRBJ2-5; CDR3aa: ASSTPGEETQY
v_gene: TRBV29-1; j_gene: TRBJ1-2; CDR3aa: SVTGTVDYGYT
v_gene: TRBV28; j_gene: TRBJ2-7; CDR3aa: ASSQVTPRGEQY
v_gene: TRBV11-2; j_gene: TRBJ2-1; CDR3aa: ASSLGGLAVYNEQF
v_gene: TRBV30; j_gene: TRBJ1-1; CDR3aa: AWSVGGGGTEAF
v_gene: TRBV28; j_gene: TRBJ1-1; CDR3aa: ASIQGGRGTEAF
v_gene: TRBV5-5; j_gene: TRBJ1-1; CDR3aa: ASSAQGVTEAF
v_gene: TRBV27; j_gene: TRBJ1-2; CDR3aa: ASSLRQGAAGYT
v_gene: TRBV5-1; j_gene: TRBJ1-2; CDR3aa: ASSPTGTDMGGYT
v_gene: TRBV11-2; j_gene: TRBJ2-7; CDR3aa: ASSPIDYEQY
v_gene: TRBV19; j_gene: TRBJ2-2; CDR3aa: ASSREGNTGELF
v_gene: TRBV2; j_gene: TRBJ1-1; CDR3aa: ASSEALGWGF
v_gene: TRBV28; j_gene: TRBJ1-2; CDR3aa: ASSSNYGYT
v_gene: TRBV29-1; j_gene: TRBJ1-2; CDR3aa: SVDMGGYGYT
v_gene: TRBV29-1; j_gene: TRBJ2-7; CDR3aa: SVLRRQTPYEQY
v_gene: TRBV7-9; j_gene: TRBJ2-7; CDR3aa: ASSLGTGGLEQY
v_gene: TRBV10-2; j_gene: TRBJ2-1; CDR3aa: ASRAAVSEQF
v_gene: TRBV15; j_gene: TRBJ2-7; CDR3aa: ATSRGGSGAAGEQY
v_gene: TRBV28; j_gene: TRBJ2-7; CDR3aa: ASSSQGTGSYEQY
v_gene: TRBV7-9; j_gene: TRBJ2-1; CDR3aa: ASSPGLVSYNEQF
v_gene: TRBV19; j_gene: TRBJ1-4; CDR3aa: ASSTGQDFSTNEKLF
v_gene: TRBV11-2; j_gene: TRBJ2-2; CDR3aa: ASSERSFSGELF
v_gene: TRBV5-1; j_gene: TRBJ2-1; CDR3aa: ASSLNPGLLFNEQF
v_gene: TRBV5-1; j_gene: TRBJ2-1; CDR3aa: ASSLMSGSYNEQF